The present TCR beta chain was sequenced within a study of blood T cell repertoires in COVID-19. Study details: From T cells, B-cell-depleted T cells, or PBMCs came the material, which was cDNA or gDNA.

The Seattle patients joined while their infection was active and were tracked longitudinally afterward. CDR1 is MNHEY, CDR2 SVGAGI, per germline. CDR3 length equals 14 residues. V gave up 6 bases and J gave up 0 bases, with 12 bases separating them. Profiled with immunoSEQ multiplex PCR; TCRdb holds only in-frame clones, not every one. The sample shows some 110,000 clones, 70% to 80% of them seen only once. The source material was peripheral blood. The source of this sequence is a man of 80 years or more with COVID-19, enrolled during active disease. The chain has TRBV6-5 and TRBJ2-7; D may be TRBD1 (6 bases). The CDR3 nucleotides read TGTGCCAGCAGAAAGACAGGAGTCTCCTACGAGCAGTACTTC. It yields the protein CASRKTGVSYEQYF.